This T cell receptor (beta chain) was documented in a study of blood T cell repertoires in COVID-19. Study at large: Samples came from the United States, Italy and Spain, spanning acute and convalescent COVID-19. T cells, B-cell-depleted T cells, or PBMCs provided the cDNA or gDNA that served as material.

In the original analysis: Scientists estimated how many nucleated cells there were by amplifying reference gene primers. Generated by immunoSEQ multiplex PCR, the TCRdb table keeps only in-frame clones and is missing some. That table is the source of V, J and clone size, and D and trimming were worked out from the DNA. The table records about 140,000 clones, 75% to 85% of them present only once. The CDR3 consists of 12 residues. Trimming stripped 5 bases from V and 4 bases from J, with 6 bases between. The germline V gene encodes CDR1 LGHNA and CDR2 YSLEER. J is TRBJ2-1 and V is TRBV4-3; D is undetermined. Sequencing was carried out using peripheral blood. The TCR comes from a woman over 75 with active or convalescent COVID-19. The CDR3 sequence: CASSGDYNEQFF. Written as DNA, the CDR3 is TGCGCCAGCAGCGGAGATTACAATGAGCAGTTCTTC.